The 31 T cell receptor beta chains below were found in one sample sequenced in a study of T cell responses to AZD1222 COVID-19 vaccine. Produced via immunoSEQ multiplex PCR; TCRdb's table is partial and in-frame only. The table lists about 140,000 clones, nearly 95% of them singletons, with roughly 3.5% in the top ten. Specimen: peripheral blood, collected 28 days after the second AZD1222 dose. These receptors all come from an adult who received the AZD1222 COVID-19 vaccine.

The chain recombines TRBV28 with TRBJ1-3; D not certain. V was cut by 3 bases and J by 0 bases, with 12 bases left in between. CDR1 is MDHEN and CDR2 is SYDVKM in the germline V gene. This CDR3 contains 16 residues. CDR3 nucleotide sequence: TGTGCCAGCAGTTTCGGTCAGGTGGGCTCTGGAAACACCATATATTTT. Its protein is CASSFGQVGSGNTIYF.

The chain is built from TRBV9 and TRBJ2-1, with D maybe TRBD1 (5 bases). V was clipped by 0 bases and J by 5 bases, with 9 bases between them. Germline lookup yields CDR1 SGDLS and CDR2 YYNGEE. There are 14 residues in the CDR3. CDR3 in amino acids: CASSVGRADNEQFF. In DNA form, the CDR3 reads TGTGCCAGCAGCGTAGGCAGGGCCGACAATGAGCAGTTCTTC. Supplemented by reference TRBV9 and TRBJ2-1, the full variable domain reads DSGVTQTPKHLITATGQRVTLRCSPRSGDLSVYWYQQSLDQGLQFLIQYYNGEERAKGNILERFSAQQFPDLHSELNLSSLELGDSALYFCASSVGRADNEQFFGPGTRLTVL.

This chain uses TRBV28 with TRBJ1-2; tentative D call: TRBD1 (6 bases). The V end lost 4 bases, the J end lost 2 bases, and 14 bases lay between the germline ends. The CDR3 covers 15 residues. Germline V gives CDR1 MDHEN, CDR2 SYDVKM. Written as DNA, the CDR3 is TGTGCCAGCAGTTCGGAGGGGGGATTAAACTATGGCTACACCTTC. Translated, it gives CASSSEGGLNYGYTF.

V gene TRBV30 combines with J gene TRBJ1-4; a possible D gene is TRBD1 (6 bases). The V and J ends lost 0 bases and 6 bases respectively, with 14 bases between them. From germline, CDR1 is GTSNPN and CDR2 SVGIG (reference sequence). The CDR3 consists of 15 residues. This CDR3 reads CAWSVGTGPYEKLFF. The CDR3 DNA sequence: TGTGCCTGGAGTGTAGGAACAGGGCCCTATGAAAAACTGTTTTTT.

The chain is built from TRBV2 and TRBJ1-5; TRBD1 matches at 7 bases. The CDR3 is made up of 15 amino acids. CDR1 and CDR2 from the germline V gene are SNHLY and FYNNEI. The V segment lost 6 bases and the J segment 3 bases; nucleotides outside the gene matches: 8. CDR3 DNA: TGTGCCAGCAGCCCCGGACAGGCTCTCAATCAGCCCCAGCATTTT. It yields the protein CASSPGQALNQPQHF.

This clone turned up a few times. The chain joins TRBV2 to TRBJ1-3; D is perhaps TRBD1 (6 bases). The V gene lost 4 bases and the J gene lost 2 bases, with 6 bases spanning the gap. Germline CDR1 is SNHLY and CDR2 is FYNNEI. The CDR3 consists of 13 residues. CDR3 DNA sequence: TGTGCCAGCAGTGCAGGGGCTGGAAACACCATATATTTT. It translates to CASSAGAGNTIYF.

The chain combines TRBV7-2 with TRBJ1-2; D not certain. The CDR3 consists of 13 residues. Per germline, CDR1 SGHTA and CDR2 FQGNSA. V was cut by 2 bases and J by 8 bases, with 12 bases left in between. The CDR3 region has the DNA TGTGCCAGCAGCTTATCGGAGTTGAGGGGCTACACCTTC. Amino acid sequence: CASSLSELRGYTF.

The chain carries TRBV5-4 and TRBJ2-6; 7 bases match TRBD2. V dropped 3 bases and J dropped 0; count of bases not matched to a gene: 9. Per germline, CDR1 SGHNT and CDR2 YYREEE (reference sequence). The CDR3 totals 18 residues. The CDR3 DNA reads as TGTGCCAGCAGCTCGCTCGGCGGGGGACTCTCTGGGGCCAACGTCCTGACTTTC. Translated, it gives CASSSLGGGLSGANVLTF. Supplemented by reference TRBV5-4 and TRBJ2-6, the full variable domain reads ETGVTQSPTHLIKTRGQQVTLRCSSQSGHNTVSWYQQALGQGPQFIFQYYREEENGRGNFPPRFSGLQFPNYSSELNVNALELDDSALYLCASSSLGGGLSGANVLTFGAGSRLTVL.

This rearrangement joins TRBV9 to TRBJ2-7; D not resolved. Germline V CDR1 and CDR2: SGDLS, YYNGEE. The CDR3 loop spans 15 amino acids. V was pared by 0 bases and J by 5 bases, with 15 bases between. CDR3 sequence (DNA): TGTGCCAGCAGCGTAGGTCTTGTCGCTGGAAACGAGCAGTACTTC. Its protein is CASSVGLVAGNEQYF. Together with reference TRBV9 and TRBJ2-7, the CDR3 gives the full variable domain: DSGVTQTPKHLITATGQRVTLRCSPRSGDLSVYWYQQSLDQGLQFLIQYYNGEERAKGNILERFSAQQFPDLHSELNLSSLELGDSALYFCASSVGLVAGNEQYFGPGTRLTVT.

V usage is TRBV4-3 and J usage is TRBJ2-1; 10 bases agree with TRBD2. This CDR3 has 16 residues. V dropped 2 bases and J dropped 9; count of bases not matched to a gene: 10. Germline V gene lookup returns CDR1 LGHNA and CDR2 YSLEER. The CDR3 nucleotides are TGCGCCAGCAGCCAAAGCGGGAGGGCGCCTAGAGGTGAGCAGTTCTTC. Protein product: CASSQSGRAPRGEQFF.

The rearrangement joins TRBV5-1 to TRBJ2-1, with D perhaps being TRBD1 or TRBD2 (5 bases each). Germline V gene lookup returns CDR1 SGHRS and CDR2 YFSETQ. The V gene lost 4 bases and the J gene lost 2 bases, with 13 bases spanning the gap. The CDR3 is 15 residues long. CDR3 amino acids: CASSPERGPYNEQFF. CDR3 DNA sequence: TGCGCCAGCAGCCCGGAGAGGGGCCCCTACAATGAGCAGTTCTTC.

The CDR3 spells CAWTSGSTDTQYF. As DNA, the CDR3 is TGTGCCTGGACGAGCGGGAGTACAGATACGCAGTATTTT. This rearrangement joins TRBV30 to TRBJ2-3; 8 nucleotides align to TRBD2. V lost 4 bases and J lost 3; bases outside the gene matches: 3. This CDR3 has 13 amino acids. Germline V gene data show CDR1 as GTSNPN and CDR2 as SVGIG (reference sequence).

This chain uses TRBV30 with TRBJ1-3; TRBD1 is a possible D gene (6 bases). CDR1 is GTSNPN and CDR2 is SVGIG in the germline V gene (reference sequence). The CDR3 has 14 residues. Trimming pared 3 bases from V and 2 bases from J, leaving 11 bases between. The CDR3 spells CAWRQGFTGNTIYF. In DNA form, the CDR3 reads TGTGCCTGGAGACAGGGATTTACTGGAAACACCATATATTTT.

The chain carries TRBV19 and TRBJ1-2; D is unclear. This CDR3 contains 15 residues. The germline V gene encodes CDR1 LNHDA and CDR2 SQIVND (reference sequence). The V and J ends lost 5 bases and 4 bases respectively, with 17 bases between them. CDR3 protein: CASSESGWRAYGYTF. The CDR3 nucleotides are TGTGCCAGTAGTGAGTCCGGGTGGAGGGCCTATGGCTACACCTTC.

V is TRBV30 and J is TRBJ1-2; TRBD1 might be the D (6 bases). V lost 0 bases to trimming and J lost 8 bases, with 13 bases between them. Germline CDR1 and CDR2: GTSNPN and SVGIG (reference sequence). This CDR3 has 13 residues. The CDR3 nucleotides read TGTGCCTGGAGTGTACAGGGATTGGGAGGCTACACCTTC. This translates into CAWSVQGLGGYTF. The entire variable domain, with the rest obtained from reference TRBV30 and TRBJ1-2, is as follows: SQTIHQWPATLVQPVGSPLSLECTVEGTSNPNLYWYRQAAGRGLQLLFYSVGIGQISSEVPQNLSASRPQDRQFILSSKKLLLSDSGFYLCAWSVQGLGGYTFGSGTRLTVV.

The chain is built from TRBV6-2 or TRBV6-3 and TRBJ2-1; D is tentatively TRBD1 or TRBD2 (5 bases each). This CDR3 is 17 amino acids long. The germline V gene has CDR1 MNHEY and CDR2 SVGEGT. With 6 bases removed from V and 0 bases from J, the gap between germline ends came to 18 bases. CDR3 region: CASSGSGGGSSYNEQFF. Written as DNA, the CDR3 is TGTGCCAGCAGCGGATCGGGTGGGGGAAGCTCCTACAATGAGCAGTTCTTC.

V is TRBV9 and J is TRBJ2-2; D remains unclear. V gave up 1 base and J gave up 7 bases, with 11 bases separating them. This CDR3 region has 14 residues. The germline CDR1 and CDR2 sequences are SGDLS and YYNGEE. The CDR3, as DNA: TGTGCCAGCAGCGTAACGGTTGATGGCGGGGAGCTGTTTTTT. Translation: CASSVTVDGGELFF.

The gene calls are TRBV3-1 (or the pseudogene TRBV3-2) and TRBJ1-1; 9 nucleotides match TRBD1. Germline CDR1 LGHDT, CDR2 YNNKEL (reference sequence). The CDR3 spans 17 residues. Germline trimming cut 1 base from V and 4 bases from J; bases unmatched to any gene: 10. CDR3 in DNA: TGTGCCAGCAGCCAAGGCCGACCCGGGACAGGGACCACTGAAGCTTTCTTT. Protein product: CASSQGRPGTGTTEAFF.

V gene TRBV7-9 combines with J gene TRBJ2-2, with a possible D match to TRBD1 (5 bases). In germline, CDR1 is SEHNR, CDR2 FQNEAQ (reference sequence). CDR3 length: 15 amino acids. The ends were cut back, 5 bases at V and 1 base at J, with 11 bases in the middle. CDR3 loop: CASSTLTENTGELFF. In DNA, the CDR3 is TGTGCCAGCAGCACATTGACAGAGAACACCGGGGAGCTGTTTTTT.

The chain joins TRBV19 to TRBJ1-2; 7 nucleotides agree with TRBD1. J lost 5 bases, V lost 4 bases, and 10 bases had no gene match. The CDR3 totals 15 residues. CDR1 is LNHDA and CDR2 is SQIVND in the germline V gene (reference sequence). This chain's CDR3 is CASSTRGPPSYGYTF. In DNA form, the CDR3 reads TGTGCCAGTAGTACGAGGGGGCCCCCCTCTTATGGCTACACCTTC.

V gene TRBV5-6 combines with J gene TRBJ1-1, with D perhaps TRBD1 (5 bases). CDR3 length: 14 amino acids. V dropped 0 bases and J dropped 4 bases, with 10 bases sitting between them. The V gene's germline CDR1 is SGHDT and CDR2 YYEEEE. The CDR3 coding sequence is TGTGCCAGCAGCTTGGTCGGGGGTCCCACTGAAGCTTTCTTT. Protein product: CASSLVGGPTEAFF.

The chain carries TRBV30 and TRBJ2-3; 8 bases match TRBD2. V lost 1 base and J lost 2; bases outside the gene matches: 5. The CDR3 runs 15 residues. CDR1 GTSNPN and CDR2 SVGIG come from the germline V gene (reference sequence). The CDR3 DNA is TGTGCCTGGAGTGCCATAGCGGGGATCACAGATACGCAGTATTTT. This gives the protein CAWSAIAGITDTQYF.

CDR3 bases: TGTGCCAGCAGCTTTCAGTGGCAGGGGGTGTACAATGAGCAGTTCTTC. Protein: CASSFQWQGVYNEQFF. The chain links TRBV7-9 to TRBJ2-1, with 7 bases identical to TRBD1. Germline loops: CDR1 SEHNR, CDR2 FQNEAQ (reference sequence). Trimming at V came to 3 bases and at J to 4 bases, leaving 9 bases not matched to a gene. The length of the CDR3 is 16 residues.

The rearrangement links TRBV10-3 to TRBJ1-4, with D maybe TRBD1 (6 bases). The CDR3 has 14 amino acids. Between the trimmed V and J ends, which lost 3 bases and 5 bases, there was a span of 10 bases. Germline lookup yields CDR1 ENHRY and CDR2 SYGVKD. CDR3 in DNA: TGTGCCATCAGTGAAGGACAGTCCAATGAAAAACTGTTTTTT. This sequence encodes CAISEGQSNEKLFF.

This chain links TRBV19 with TRBJ1-2; D call uncertain. The CDR3 consists of 13 residues. The ends were cut back, 6 bases at V and 6 bases at J, with 14 bases in the middle. In germline, CDR1 is LNHDA, CDR2 SQIVND (reference sequence). The CDR3 here is CASSLLGIDGYTF. The CDR3 region has the DNA TGTGCCAGTAGCCTCCTAGGAATCGATGGCTACACCTTC.

The count of this clone is one. This chain links TRBV11-2 with TRBJ2-1, with D unresolved. Trimming took 8 bases from V and 1 from J, leaving 12 bases between them. The CDR3 covers 14 residues. CDR1 SGHAT and CDR2 FQNNGV come from the germline V gene. The CDR3 loop is CASQGPASYNEQFF. CDR3 in DNA: TGTGCCAGCCAAGGCCCAGCTTCCTACAATGAGCAGTTCTTC.

This clone appeared a single time. The chain employs TRBV10-2 and TRBJ2-7; 9 bases fit TRBD1. Germline V gene sequence: CDR1 WSHSY, CDR2 SAAADI. Trimming at V came to 4 bases and at J to 2 bases, leaving 3 bases not matched to a gene. This CDR3 has 14 amino acids. CDR3 in amino acids: CASSGGTGTYEQYF. CDR3 DNA: TGCGCCAGCAGTGGTGGGACAGGGACCTACGAGCAGTACTTC.

The chain has TRBV6-5 and TRBJ1-3; a possible D gene is TRBD1 (6 bases). Trimming cost V 6 bases and J 2 bases, with 14 bases left between them. The germline V gene encodes CDR1 MNHEY and CDR2 SVGAGI. CDR3 length: 15 amino acids. The CDR3 here is CASRRQEITGNTIYF. The CDR3 DNA reads as TGTGCCAGCAGGCGACAGGAGATCACTGGAAACACCATATATTTT.

The genes are TRBV24-1 and TRBJ2-1; TRBD1 matches 8 bases. J was trimmed by 2 bases and V by 9 bases; bases with no gene match: 20. CDR1 and CDR2 from the germline V gene are KGHDR and SFDVKD. This CDR3 is 19 amino acids long. The CDR3 bases are TGTGCCACCGGCCGGGCGATACAGGGGGTACTCCAACCCTACAATGAGCAGTTCTTC. This encodes CATGRAIQGVLQPYNEQFF.

The chain uses TRBV18 and TRBJ1-3, with unresolved D. The germline gives CDR1 KGHSH, CDR2 LQKENI. Trimming took 4 bases from V and 2 from J, leaving 15 bases between them. CDR3 length: 16 amino acids. CDR3 residues: CASSLTQGITGNTIYF. CDR3 in DNA: TGTGCCAGCTCACTCACCCAAGGGATAACTGGAAACACCATATATTTT.

V and J are TRBV12-3 or TRBV12-4 and TRBJ1-5; the D gene is possibly TRBD1 (5 bases). The CDR3 is 12 residues long. Trimming shortened V by 3 bases and J by 11 bases, and 11 bases separated the two germline ends. In DNA form, the CDR3 reads TGTGCCAGCAGTTTCGGGGGGGTATCCCAGCATTTT. This sequence encodes CASSFGGVSQHF.